This entry features one TCR beta chain sequence. The V gene lost 6 bases and the J gene lost 5 bases, with 10 bases spanning the gap. Germline CDR1 SGHDN, CDR2 FVKESK. CDR3 length: 12 residues. The data stem from a study of T cell changes during pregnancy in multiple sclerosis. Libraries were prepared by immunoSEQ multiplex PCR; TCRdb keeps only in-frame clonotypes and omits some of them. Counted here are about 70,000 clones, almost 95% occurring once; the ten biggest clones make up approximately 2.2%. This material consisted of peripheral blood, taken before pregnancy. J is TRBJ2-5 and V is TRBV14, with D maybe TRBD2 (7 bases). This TCR was recovered from a female donor with multiple sclerosis, enrolled in a pregnancy study. For the CDR3, the DNA is TGTGCCAGCAGACAGGGAGGGGAGACCCAGTACTTC. Translating gives CASRQGGETQYF. Filled out from reference TRBV14 and TRBJ2-5, the complete variable domain reads EAGVTQFPSHSVIEKGQTVTLRCDPISGHDNLYWYRRVMGKEIKFLLHFVKESKQDESGMPNNRFLAERTGGTYSTLKVQPAELEDSGVYFCASRQGGETQYFGPGTRLLVL.